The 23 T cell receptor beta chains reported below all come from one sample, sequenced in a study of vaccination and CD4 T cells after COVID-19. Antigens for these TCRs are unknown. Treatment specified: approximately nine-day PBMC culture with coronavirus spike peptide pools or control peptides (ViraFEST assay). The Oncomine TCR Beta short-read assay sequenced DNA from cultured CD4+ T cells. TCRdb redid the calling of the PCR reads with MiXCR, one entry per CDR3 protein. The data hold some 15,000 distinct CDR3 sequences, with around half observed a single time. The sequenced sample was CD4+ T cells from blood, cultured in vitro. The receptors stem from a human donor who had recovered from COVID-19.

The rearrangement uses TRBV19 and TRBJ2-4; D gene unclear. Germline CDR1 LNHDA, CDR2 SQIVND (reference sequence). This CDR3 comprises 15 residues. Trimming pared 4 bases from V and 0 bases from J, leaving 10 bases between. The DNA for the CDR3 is TGTGCCAGTAGTAAACAAGAACTAGCCAAAAACATTCAGTACTTC. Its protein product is CASSKQELAKNIQYF.

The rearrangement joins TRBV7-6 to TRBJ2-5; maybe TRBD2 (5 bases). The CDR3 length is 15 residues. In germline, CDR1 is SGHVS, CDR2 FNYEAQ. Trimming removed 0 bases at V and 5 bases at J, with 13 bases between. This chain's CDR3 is CASSLALTEVETQYF. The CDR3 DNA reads TGTGCCAGCAGCTTAGCGTTGACGGAGGTGGAGACCCAGTACTTC.

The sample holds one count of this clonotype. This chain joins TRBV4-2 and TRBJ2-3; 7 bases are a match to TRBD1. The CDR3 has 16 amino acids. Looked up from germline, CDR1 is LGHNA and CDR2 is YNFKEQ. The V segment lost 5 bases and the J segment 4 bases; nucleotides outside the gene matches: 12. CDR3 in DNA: TGTGCCAGCAGCTGGGCTGGTAGCCAGGGGGCAGATACGCAGTATTTT. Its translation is CASSWAGSQGADTQYF.

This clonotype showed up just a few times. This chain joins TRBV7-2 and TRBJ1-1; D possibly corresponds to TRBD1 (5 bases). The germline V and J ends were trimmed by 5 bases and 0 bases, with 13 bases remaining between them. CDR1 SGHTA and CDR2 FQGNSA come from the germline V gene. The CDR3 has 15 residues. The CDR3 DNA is TGTGCCAGCAGCCCACGGAAGGGGCTGAACACTGAAGCTTTCTTT. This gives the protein CASSPRKGLNTEAFF.

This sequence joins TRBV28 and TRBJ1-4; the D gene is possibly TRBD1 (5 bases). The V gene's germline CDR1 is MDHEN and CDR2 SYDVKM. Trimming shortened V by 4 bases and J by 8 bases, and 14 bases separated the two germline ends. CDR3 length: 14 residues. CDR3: CASSSSGASEKLFF. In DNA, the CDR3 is TGTGCCAGCAGTTCCTCCGGGGCCTCAGAAAAACTGTTTTTT.

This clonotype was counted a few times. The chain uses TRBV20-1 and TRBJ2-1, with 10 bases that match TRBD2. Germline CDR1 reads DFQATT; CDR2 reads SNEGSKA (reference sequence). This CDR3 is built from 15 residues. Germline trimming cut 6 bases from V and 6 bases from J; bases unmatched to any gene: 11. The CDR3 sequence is CSATRLAGYGNEQFF. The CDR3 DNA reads TGCAGTGCAACCCGACTAGCGGGTTACGGCAATGAGCAGTTCTTC.

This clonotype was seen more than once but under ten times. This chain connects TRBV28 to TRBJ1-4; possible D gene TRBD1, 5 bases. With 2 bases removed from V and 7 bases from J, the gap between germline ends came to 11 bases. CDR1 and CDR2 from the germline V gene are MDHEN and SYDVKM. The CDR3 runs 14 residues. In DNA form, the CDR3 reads TGTGCCAGCAGTTTAGGGGGAAGGAGTGAAAAACTGTTTTTT. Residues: CASSLGGRSEKLFF.

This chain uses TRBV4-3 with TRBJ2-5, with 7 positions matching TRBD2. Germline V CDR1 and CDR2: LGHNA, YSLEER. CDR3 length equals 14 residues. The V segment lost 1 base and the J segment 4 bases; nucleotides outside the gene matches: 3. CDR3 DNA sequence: TGCGCCAGCAGCCAAGGGTGGGAGGGAGAGACCCAGTACTTC. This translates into CASSQGWEGETQYF.

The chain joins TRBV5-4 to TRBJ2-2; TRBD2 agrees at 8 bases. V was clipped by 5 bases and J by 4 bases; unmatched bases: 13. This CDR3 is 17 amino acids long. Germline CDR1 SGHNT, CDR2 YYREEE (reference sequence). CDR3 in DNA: TGTGCCAGCAGTCGACCGGGGACTAGTTGGGGCACCGGGGAGCTGTTTTTT. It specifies CASSRPGTSWGTGELFF.

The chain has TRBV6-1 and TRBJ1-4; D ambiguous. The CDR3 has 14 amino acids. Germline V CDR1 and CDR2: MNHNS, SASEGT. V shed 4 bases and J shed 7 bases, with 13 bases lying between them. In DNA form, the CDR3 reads TGTGCCAGCAGTGGGGCTCCGTTGAGTGAAAAACTGTTTTTT. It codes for CASSGAPLSEKLFF.

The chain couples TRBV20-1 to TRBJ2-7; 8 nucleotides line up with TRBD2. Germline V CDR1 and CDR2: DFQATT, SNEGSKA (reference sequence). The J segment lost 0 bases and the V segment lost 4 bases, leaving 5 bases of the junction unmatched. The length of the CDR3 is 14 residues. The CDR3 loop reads CSATSGRASYEQYF. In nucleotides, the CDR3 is TGCAGTGCTACCAGCGGGAGAGCCTCCTACGAGCAGTACTTC.

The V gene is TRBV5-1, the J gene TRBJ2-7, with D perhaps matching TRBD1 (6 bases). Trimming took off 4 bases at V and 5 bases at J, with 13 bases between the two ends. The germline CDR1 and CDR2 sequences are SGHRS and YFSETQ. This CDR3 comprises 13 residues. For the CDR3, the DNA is TGCGCCAGCAGCCCAGGGACAACGGACGAGCAGTACTTC. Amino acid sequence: CASSPGTTDEQYF.

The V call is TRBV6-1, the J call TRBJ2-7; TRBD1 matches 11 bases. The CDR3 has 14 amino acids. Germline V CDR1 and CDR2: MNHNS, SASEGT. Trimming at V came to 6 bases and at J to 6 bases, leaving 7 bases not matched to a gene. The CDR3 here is CASRDRDRGIEQYF. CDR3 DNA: TGTGCCAGCAGGGACCGGGACAGGGGGATCGAGCAGTACTTC.

The CDR3 loop is CASATGSDTEAFF. The CDR3 nucleotides are TGTGCCAGCGCGACAGGGTCGGACACTGAAGCTTTCTTT. The genes are TRBV18 and TRBJ1-1; 7 nucleotides align to TRBD1. The germline V gene encodes CDR1 KGHSH and CDR2 LQKENI. J lost 3 bases, V lost 8 bases, and 6 bases had no gene match. The CDR3 has 13 residues.

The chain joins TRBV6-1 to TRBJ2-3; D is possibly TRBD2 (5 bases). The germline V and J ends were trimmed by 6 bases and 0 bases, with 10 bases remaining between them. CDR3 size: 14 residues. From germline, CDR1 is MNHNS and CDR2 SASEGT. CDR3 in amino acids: CASRDFLSTDTQYF. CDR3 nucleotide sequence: TGTGCCAGCAGGGACTTCCTTAGCACAGATACGCAGTATTTT.

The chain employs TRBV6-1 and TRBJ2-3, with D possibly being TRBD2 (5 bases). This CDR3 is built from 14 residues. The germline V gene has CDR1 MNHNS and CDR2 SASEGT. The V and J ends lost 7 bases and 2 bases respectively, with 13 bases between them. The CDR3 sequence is CASTGGRNTDTQYF. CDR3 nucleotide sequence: TGTGCCAGCACGGGTGGGAGAAACACAGATACGCAGTATTTT.

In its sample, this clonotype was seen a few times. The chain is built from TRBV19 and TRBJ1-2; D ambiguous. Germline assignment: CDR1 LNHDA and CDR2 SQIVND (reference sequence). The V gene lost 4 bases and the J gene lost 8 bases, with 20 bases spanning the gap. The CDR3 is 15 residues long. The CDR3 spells CASSTPRDGGRGYTF. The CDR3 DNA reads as TGTGCCAGTAGTACCCCCCGGGATGGTGGGCGAGGCTACACCTTC.

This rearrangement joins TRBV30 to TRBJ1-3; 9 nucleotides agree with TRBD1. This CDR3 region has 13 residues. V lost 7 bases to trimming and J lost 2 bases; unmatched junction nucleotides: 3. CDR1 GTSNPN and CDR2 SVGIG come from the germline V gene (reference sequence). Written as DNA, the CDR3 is TGTGCCTACTGGACAGGGGCTGGAAACACCATATATTTT. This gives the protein CAYWTGAGNTIYF.

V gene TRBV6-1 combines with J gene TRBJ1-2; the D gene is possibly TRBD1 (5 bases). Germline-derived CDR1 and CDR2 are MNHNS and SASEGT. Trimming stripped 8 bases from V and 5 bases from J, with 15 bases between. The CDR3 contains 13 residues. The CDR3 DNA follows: TGTGCCAGCCGCCCGGGACTACAGTATGGCTACACCTTC. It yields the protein CASRPGLQYGYTF.

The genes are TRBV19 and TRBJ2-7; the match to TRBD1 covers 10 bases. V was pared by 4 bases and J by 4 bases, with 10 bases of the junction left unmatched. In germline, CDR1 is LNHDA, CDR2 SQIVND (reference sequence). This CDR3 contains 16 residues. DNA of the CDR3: TGTGCCAGTAGTAGGAGGGGAGGGGACAGGGGTTACGAGCAGTACTTC. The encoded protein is CASSRRGGDRGYEQYF.

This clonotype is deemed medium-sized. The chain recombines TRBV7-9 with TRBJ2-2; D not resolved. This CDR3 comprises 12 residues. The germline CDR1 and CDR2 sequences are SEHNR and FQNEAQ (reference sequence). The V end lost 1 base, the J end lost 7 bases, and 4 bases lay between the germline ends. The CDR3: CASSLVSGELFF. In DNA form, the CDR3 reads TGTGCCAGCAGCTTAGTGAGCGGGGAGCTGTTTTTT.

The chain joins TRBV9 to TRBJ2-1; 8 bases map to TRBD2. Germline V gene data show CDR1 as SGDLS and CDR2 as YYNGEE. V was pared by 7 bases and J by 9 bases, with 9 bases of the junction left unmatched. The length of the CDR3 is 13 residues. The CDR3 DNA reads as TGTGCCAGCGGGATAGCGGGAATAAGTGAGCAGTTCTTC. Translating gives CASGIAGISEQFF.

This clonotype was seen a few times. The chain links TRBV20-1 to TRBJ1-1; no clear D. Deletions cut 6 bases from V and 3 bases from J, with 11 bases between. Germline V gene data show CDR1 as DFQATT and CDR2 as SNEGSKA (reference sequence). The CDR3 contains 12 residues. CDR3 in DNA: TGCAGTGCCCGCTCCCCGGACACTGAAGCTTTCTTT. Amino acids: CSARSPDTEAFF.